This TCR beta chain was sequenced during a study of Ad26.COV2.S vaccination and SARS-CoV-2 variants. Background on the study: Intramuscularly, Ad26.COV2.S was given either once or twice, 56 days apart.

Of note for this clone: Its matching antigen is unknown.

Germline V gene lookup returns CDR1 GTSNPN and CDR2 SVGIG (reference sequence). Trimming shortened V by 1 base and J by 5 bases, and 17 bases separated the two germline ends. This CDR3 has 15 residues. Notes on the study in general: Recipients of either vaccine or placebo displayed similar breadth of non-spike TCRs. The breadth of spike-specific CD8+ and CD4+ T cell responses after vaccination was reportedly substantial.

The treatment here: about 20 received Ad26.COV2.S at low or high dose, single or two shots; 5 received placebo; per-sample allocation not given. Day 63 after the first vaccine or placebo injection was the time point for sampling. This adult donor, from Boston, was 18-55 years old. Produced via immunoSEQ multiplex PCR; TCRdb's table is partial and in-frame only. The sample records 350,000 to 500,000 clones, 88% being singletons. This clonotype was obtained from a person between 18 and 65 years old who received the Ad26.COV2.S COVID-19 vaccine or a placebo. The starting material was peripheral blood, obtained in a trial of Ad26.COV2.S vaccine versus placebo. The rearrangement uses TRBV30 and TRBJ1-1; D is possibly TRBD1 (6 bases). CDR3 nucleotide sequence: TGTGCCTGGAGTGCAGCCCATCTAGGGGGGACTGAAGCTTTCTTT. It yields the protein CAWSAAHLGGTEAFF. Based on the CDR3 plus reference TRBV30 and TRBJ1-1, the full variable domain is SQTIHQWPATLVQPVGSPLSLECTVEGTSNPNLYWYRQAAGRGLQLLFYSVGIGQISSEVPQNLSASRPQDRQFILSSKKLLLSDSGFYLCAWSAAHLGGTEAFFGQGTRLTVV.